The 6 T cell receptor beta chains listed next were all sequenced from one sample in a study of T-cell reconstitution after alpha-beta-depleted transplantation in children. Preparation of the TCRbeta library was carried out with unique molecular identifiers. TCRdb analysed the PCR reads with MiXCR anew, one entry per CDR3 protein. This table holds about 470,000 distinct CDR3 sequences, roughly 43% found once. This sample comprised PBMCs, obtained before TCRalphabeta/CD19-depleted stem cell transplant. The receptors come from a girl aged 2 to 10 with aplastic anemia, due to receive a stem cell transplant.

This chain connects TRBV29-1 to TRBJ1-2; D is possibly TRBD1 (5 bases). The germline gives CDR1 SQVTM, CDR2 ANQGSEA. This CDR3 is 11 amino acids long. V was cut by 4 bases and J by 7 bases, with 10 bases left in between. The CDR3 sequence is CSVVSQGGYTF. In DNA form, the CDR3 reads TGCAGCGTTGTTTCTCAGGGTGGCTACACCTTC.

This CDR3 is CASSLQREAVEQYF. The CDR3 DNA sequence: TGTGCCAGCAGCTTACAGCGGGAGGCCGTCGAGCAGTACTTC. This chain links TRBV7-8 with TRBJ2-7; the match to TRBD2 covers 9 bases. Unmatched junction bases numbered 5, after V lost 2 bases and J lost 6 bases. The CDR3 consists of 14 residues. Germline lookup yields CDR1 SGHVS and CDR2 FQNEAQ.

The chain links TRBV5-1 to TRBJ1-6; D call uncertain. This CDR3 comprises 15 residues. Trimming stripped 2 bases from V and 4 bases from J, with 10 bases between. Germline CDR1 SGHRS, CDR2 YFSETQ. The DNA for the CDR3 is TGCGCCAGCAGCTTAAATGACGGGTATAATTCACCCCTCCACTTT. The encoded protein is CASSLNDGYNSPLHF.

This clonotype turned up a few times. The CDR3 DNA is TGCAGTGCTAGAGGTGCTCCCTACGAGCAGTACTTC. Translation gives CSARGAPYEQYF. The rearrangement links TRBV20-1 to TRBJ2-7; D is undetermined. The CDR3 covers 12 residues. Trimming pared 1 base from V and 2 bases from J, leaving 6 bases between. Germline values: CDR1 DFQATT, CDR2 SNEGSKA (reference sequence).

This clonotype was detected a few times. The genes are TRBV4-3 and TRBJ2-1; D call uncertain. V lost 0 bases and J 0 bases, leaving 12 bases between the germline ends. The CDR3 spans 17 residues. Germline V gene lookup returns CDR1 LGHNA and CDR2 YSLEER. This CDR3 is CASSQDRGSSSYNEQFF. DNA for the CDR3: TGCGCCAGCAGCCAAGATCGTGGATCTAGCTCCTACAATGAGCAGTTCTTC.

This clonotype was recorded at least ten times. Written as DNA, the CDR3 is TGTGCCAGCAGCCAAGACGAACCGAACACCGGGGAGCTGTTTTTT. Translated: CASSQDEPNTGELFF. The J gene is TRBJ2-2, the V gene TRBV3-1, with D hard to call. Germline CDR1 LGHDT, CDR2 YNNKEL (reference sequence). The CDR3 is 15 residues long. V was clipped by 0 bases and J by 0 bases, with 5 bases between them.